The subject of this entry is one T cell receptor (beta chain). Its antigen is unknown. No much larger clone exists at a distance of one base, and base qualities are not known. This record belongs to a study of blood T cell repertoires in COVID-19 (dated by TCRdb to the early 2020s). For context, the study as a whole: Samples covering the acute and convalescent phases of COVID-19 were provided by collaborators in the United States, Italy and Spain. Samples were obtained from the ongoing ImmuneRACE study (first 160 participants) and from 1,254 subjects provided by 6 global collaborators. The prospective study material was composed of cDNA or gDNA derived from T cells, B-cell-depleted T cells, or PBMCs. Subjects who had been exposed to COVID-19, were actively infected with it, or had recovered from it provided the deeply sampled blood TCRbeta repertoires that made up the dataset. Nearly every sample came with metadata listing a de-identified subject ID, COVID-19 status, age in years and sex. Where available, HLA class I and class II types were taken from metadata supplied by the sample provider and were not determined by assay-based typing. The repertoires were released in a freely available public database intended as a resource for research on the immune response to SARS-CoV-2.

The CDR3, cysteine through phenylalanine, is 15 amino acids long. Of the read, only the CDR3 DNA is kept; its 45 bases are in frame from base 1. CDR1 and CDR2 are read off the germline V gene as SGHRS and YFSETQ. V and J lose 4 bases and 9 bases, and a span of 17 bases separates them. TCRbeta CDR3 regions were amplified from genomic DNA using the immunoSEQ Assay, a bias-controlled multiplex PCR. On the authors' methods: Nucleated cell counts per sample were estimated from amplification of reference gene primers within the assay. To quantify the absolute abundance of each unique TCRbeta CDR3 rearrangement, sequence reads were collapsed and filtered. For each sample, productive Simpson clonality was calculated as the square root of Simpson's diversity index across productive rearrangements. Not all clones reach the TCRdb copy of this immuneACCESS table, which keeps in-frame sequences only. Checked studies attribute under half of the gap to unresolved V genes and leave the rest unexplained. V and J calls and clone size are given by that table; D and trimming were obtained from the DNA. Within this sample are 95,000 to 110,000 clones, with 85% to 90% of them counted one time only. Roughly 5% of the sample is taken by the ten largest.

The study at large found these results: Clinical and demographic metadata were provided uncurated, with the amount varying by source and participant.

Whole blood was collected in K2EDTA tubes by collaborating institutions according to the institutions' own protocols. For TCRbeta analysis, collaborators shipped samples in one of three forms: frozen whole blood, isolated PBMCs, or DNA extracted from either of those sample types. Sequences were obtained from peripheral blood. The chain is assembled from TRBV5-1 and TRBJ1-6; TRBD1 could be the D gene, as 6 bases match. This TCR was recovered from a human donor in a cohort sampled during active COVID-19. The CDR3 corresponds to CASSKSTQGSSPLHF. The bases read TGCGCCAGCAGCAAATCTACACAGGGAAGTTCACCCCTCCACTTT.